Shown below are 23 T cell receptor beta chains from a single sample sequenced in a study of graft-versus-host responses after intestinal transplantation. Produced via immunoSEQ multiplex PCR; TCRdb's table is partial and in-frame only. The table has some 15,000 clones, roughly 69% seen once. To release intraepithelial and lamina propria lymphocytes, the graft tissue was processed. This specimen was ileum tissue, taken just over 650 days after intestinal transplantation. The receptors originated from a human patient who received an intestinal transplant, so some T cells may come from the graft donor.

This sequence joins TRBV7-9 and TRBJ2-7, with D possibly matching TRBD1 (6 bases). The CDR3 is 17 residues long. Deletions cut 5 bases from V and 2 bases from J, with 22 bases between. CDR1 is SEHNR, CDR2 FQNEAQ, per germline (reference sequence). The CDR3 here is CASSPEGVRNLPYEQYF. The CDR3 nucleotides are TGTGCCAGCAGCCCAGAGGGGGTACGGAATTTGCCCTACGAGCAGTACTTC.

The J gene is TRBJ2-5, the V gene TRBV7-6; TRBD1 agrees at 7 bases. Germline lookup yields CDR1 SGHVS and CDR2 FNYEAQ. CDR3 length: 15 amino acids. The J segment lost 4 bases and the V segment lost 1 base, leaving 6 bases of the junction unmatched. In nucleotides, the CDR3 is TGTGCCAGCAGCTTAGAGGCAGGGGGTATAGAGACCCAGTACTTC. Its protein product is CASSLEAGGIETQYF.

The chain has TRBV5-6 and TRBJ1-1; 7 nucleotides agree with TRBD1. Trimming at V came to 7 bases and at J to 6 bases, leaving 6 bases not matched to a gene. The CDR3 spans 12 residues. Germline CDR1 and CDR2: SGHDT and YYEEEE. CDR3 nucleotides: TGTGCCAGCGGGTACAGGGGTGCTGAAGCTTTCTTT. This sequence encodes CASGYRGAEAFF. Together with reference TRBV5-6 and TRBJ1-1, the CDR3 gives the full variable domain: DAGVTQSPTHLIKTRGQQVTLRCSPKSGHDTVSWYQQALGQGPQFIFQYYEEEERQRGNFPDRFSGHQFPNYSSELNVNALLLGDSALYLCASGYRGAEAFFGQGTRLTVV.

V is TRBV6-1 and J is TRBJ2-5; 7 bases map to TRBD2. Germline CDR1 and CDR2: MNHNS and SASEGT. This CDR3 contains 15 residues. Germline trimming cut 2 bases from V and 2 bases from J; bases unmatched to any gene: 5. The CDR3 spells CASSELGGEQETQYF. CDR3 bases: TGTGCCAGCAGTGAACTGGGAGGGGAGCAAGAGACCCAGTACTTC.

This clone showed up just a few times. The chain has TRBV7-2 and TRBJ2-2, with D unclear. Trimming pared 5 bases from V and 5 bases from J, leaving 12 bases between. The CDR3 contains 14 residues. Germline V CDR1 and CDR2: SGHTA, FQGNSA. The CDR3, as DNA: TGTGCCAGCAGCGTGGAGTCCCGGACCGGGGAGCTGTTTTTT. This sequence encodes CASSVESRTGELFF.

The chain has TRBV6-4 and TRBJ2-3, with 10 bases matching TRBD2. Germline V gives CDR1 MRHNA, CDR2 SNTAGT. The CDR3 totals 16 residues. J was trimmed by 4 bases and V by 0 bases; bases with no gene match: 4. The CDR3 nucleotides read TGTGCCAGCAGTGACTCGAAAGCGGGGGGGCCAGATACGCAGTATTTT. It is translated as CASSDSKAGGPDTQYF.

The chain combines TRBV18 with TRBJ1-6; 7 bases are shared with TRBD1. This CDR3 has 15 residues. Germline lookup yields CDR1 KGHSH and CDR2 LQKENI. V lost 3 bases to trimming and J lost 7 bases; unmatched junction nucleotides: 6. CDR3 DNA: TGTGCCAGCTCACCCGACAGGGTAGGCAATTCACCCCTCCACTTT. Its translation: CASSPDRVGNSPLHF.

This sequence joins TRBV7-8 and TRBJ2-5; no definite D call. The tail of the sequence fits TRBJ2-7 better, so the J call may be wrong. In germline, CDR1 is SGHVS, CDR2 FQNEAQ. The CDR3 is made up of 16 amino acids. CDR3 sequence (DNA): TGTGCCAGCAGCCAACCACTCGAGAGGAGAAGTTACGAGCAGTACTTC. Translation gives CASSQPLERRSYEQYF.

The chain couples TRBV30 to TRBJ1-1, with TRBD1 as a possible D gene (5 bases). Germline V gene lookup returns CDR1 GTSNPN and CDR2 SVGIG (reference sequence). This CDR3 has 12 residues. With 8 bases removed from V and 2 bases from J, the gap between germline ends came to 12 bases. CDR3 sequence reads: CARGTNNTEAFF. The CDR3 nucleotides are TGTGCCCGCGGGACGAATAACACTGAAGCTTTCTTT.

This clone was observed once. The V and J genes are TRBV25-1 and TRBJ1-2; 7 positions agree with TRBD1. Per the germline V gene, CDR1 is MGHDK and CDR2 is SYGVNS. V was clipped by 5 bases and J by 5 bases; unmatched bases: 11. This CDR3 spans 15 amino acids. CDR3 sequence reads: CASSKGGWGFYGYTF. The CDR3 nucleotides are TGTGCCAGCAGTAAAGGGGGCTGGGGTTTTTATGGCTACACCTTC.

The CDR3: CASSPGQGLGNVLTF. In nucleotides, the CDR3 is TGTGCCAGCAGCCCGGGACAGGGGTTAGGCAACGTCCTGACTTTC. This chain connects TRBV7-9 to TRBJ2-6; 10 positions agree with TRBD1. CDR1 SEHNR and CDR2 FQNEAQ come from the germline V gene (reference sequence). The CDR3 is 15 amino acids. J was trimmed by 9 bases and V by 5 bases; bases with no gene match: 7.

In its sample, this clone was seen a few times. This sequence joins TRBV19 and TRBJ1-6; 7 nucleotides align to TRBD1. V shed 6 bases, J shed 0 bases, and the junction held 5 bases outside the gene matches. The CDR3 consists of 16 residues. Germline V gene sequence: CDR1 LNHDA, CDR2 SQIVND (reference sequence). The CDR3 nucleotides are TGTGCCAGTAGGCAACAGGGGAGCTCCTATAATTCACCCCTCCACTTT. Translation: CASRQQGSSYNSPLHF.

The count of this clone is one. This chain joins TRBV11-3 and TRBJ1-1; D gene unclear. The CDR3 is 15 residues long. V was trimmed by 2 bases and J by 3 bases, leaving 13 bases between them. Germline V gene sequence: CDR1 SGHNT, CDR2 YENEEA. The CDR3 DNA reads TGTGCCAGCAGCTTATTTGCGAGGCAAGACACTGAAGCTTTCTTT. Translation gives CASSLFARQDTEAFF.

This rearrangement joins TRBV5-6 to TRBJ2-3; no clear D gene. Germline lookup yields CDR1 SGHDT and CDR2 YYEEEE. V dropped 2 bases and J dropped 1 base, with 5 bases sitting between them. The CDR3 has 13 residues. CDR3 sequence: CASSFSGTDTQYF. The CDR3 DNA reads TGTGCCAGCAGCTTCTCTGGCACAGATACGCAGTATTTT.

This chain links TRBV4-3 with TRBJ2-1; 9 positions match TRBD1. The CDR3 covers 17 residues. V lost 0 bases and J lost 6; bases outside the gene matches: 9. Looked up from germline, CDR1 is LGHNA and CDR2 is YSLEER. The CDR3 is CASSQEQGQGKLNEQFF. DNA for the CDR3: TGCGCCAGCAGCCAAGAACAGGGACAGGGAAAGCTCAATGAGCAGTTCTTC.

The chain employs TRBV7-9 and TRBJ2-5, with D uncertain. Trimming left V 2 bases short and J 4 bases short, with 8 bases between. Germline V lookup: CDR1 SEHNR, CDR2 FQNEAQ (reference sequence). This CDR3 comprises 13 residues. CDR3 sequence (DNA): TGTGCCAGCAGCTTAAACTCCGGAGAGACCCAGTACTTC. Its translation: CASSLNSGETQYF.

The gene calls are TRBV11-2 and TRBJ2-1; 7 bases agree with TRBD1. CDR3 size: 13 residues. V shed 5 bases, J shed 5 bases, and the junction held 3 bases outside the gene matches. Germline CDR1 is SGHAT and CDR2 is FQNNGV. The chain's CDR3 is CASSPGTDNEQFF. CDR3 DNA sequence: TGTGCCAGCAGCCCCGGGACAGACAATGAGCAGTTCTTC.

The chain carries TRBV4-3 and TRBJ1-2, with 7 bases identical to TRBD1. The length of the CDR3 is 17 residues. V dropped 0 bases and J dropped 8; count of bases not matched to a gene: 15. CDR1 is LGHNA, CDR2 YSLEER, per germline. The CDR3 protein is CASSQELTQGDPWGYTF. The DNA for the CDR3 is TGCGCCAGCAGCCAAGAGCTCACTCAGGGGGACCCCTGGGGCTACACCTTC.

This rearrangement joins TRBV5-1 to TRBJ2-5, with TRBD2 matching over 7 bases. CDR1 and CDR2 from the germline V gene are SGHRS and YFSETQ. The CDR3 totals 13 residues. The V gene end was trimmed by 4 bases and the J gene end by 2 bases; junction bases not matched to a gene: 2. The CDR3 sequence is CASSPGLQETQYF. CDR3 nucleotides: TGCGCCAGCAGCCCGGGACTACAAGAGACCCAGTACTTC. Full variable domain (remainder filled in from reference TRBV5-1 and TRBJ2-5): KAGVTQTPRYLIKTRGQQVTLSCSPISGHRSVSWYQQTPGQGLQFLFEYFSETQRNKGNFPGRFSGRQFSNSRSEMNVSTLELGDSALYLCASSPGLQETQYFGPGTRLLVL.

The chain recombines TRBV27 with TRBJ2-2; 9 bases are shared with TRBD1. V lost 8 bases to trimming and J lost 4 bases; unmatched junction nucleotides: 5. The CDR3 has 14 residues. The germline V gene has CDR1 MNHEY and CDR2 SMNVEV (reference sequence). This CDR3 reads CASSDRGGTGELFF. CDR3 coding DNA: TGTGCCAGCTCGGACAGGGGAGGCACCGGGGAGCTGTTTTTT.

The V call is TRBV11-2, the J call TRBJ2-2; possibly TRBD2 for D (6 bases). The CDR3 extends over 14 amino acids. Trimming pared 6 bases from V and 2 bases from J, leaving 10 bases between. Germline-derived CDR1 and CDR2 are SGHAT and FQNNGV. The CDR3 nucleotides read TGTGCCAGCAGGACTAGGGTAAACACCGGGGAGCTGTTTTTT. It translates to CASRTRVNTGELFF.

This rearrangement joins TRBV4-1 to TRBJ2-5; 10 bases align to TRBD1. This CDR3 has 15 amino acids. The J segment lost 0 bases and the V segment lost 6 bases, leaving 4 bases of the junction unmatched. Germline V lookup: CDR1 MGHRA, CDR2 YSYEKL. For the CDR3, the DNA is TGCGCCAGCAGGGACGGACAGGGGGACCAAGAGACCCAGTACTTC. It specifies CASRDGQGDQETQYF.

The chain combines TRBV7-9 with TRBJ1-1, with a possible D match to TRBD1 (6 bases). CDR3 length: 14 amino acids. Germline V lookup: CDR1 SEHNR, CDR2 FQNEAQ (reference sequence). V was pared by 5 bases and J by 0 bases, with 10 bases between. The CDR3 spells CASSPGQLNTEAFF. For the CDR3, the DNA is TGTGCCAGCAGCCCTGGACAGCTGAACACTGAAGCTTTCTTT.